The rows below give T cell receptor beta chains drawn from one sample of a study of OX40 agonist ivuxolimab in advanced cancers. Method: immunoSEQ multiplex PCR; TCRdb's copy keeps in-frame clones and lacks some. The data contain just under 80,000 clones, just under 85% of them singletons. Sequences were derived from CD4+ or CD8+ T cells sorted from blood, sampled in a trial of the OX40 agonist ivuxolimab. All receptors derive from an adult with an advanced solid tumor such as melanoma, head and neck, liver or kidney cancer. CDR3s include the opening cysteine and the closing phenylalanine or tryptophan. A D gene is named only where the DNA matches it firmly. Expanded clones are given a class, and other clones once, few, many or no size at all.

length: 12; D: NA; V: TRBV30; size: NA; J: TRBJ2-7; CDR3: CAYRTVSYEQYF; DNA: TGTGCCTACCGGACAGTCTCCTACGAGCAGTACTTC
length: 16; D: TRBD2; V: TRBV7-2; size: NA; J: TRBJ2-5; CDR3: CASSPPGLAGGATQYF; DNA: TGTGCCAGCAGCCCCCCGGGACTAGCGGGAGGGGCAACCCAGTACTTC
length: 18; D: TRBD2; V: TRBV9; size: NA; J: TRBJ2-1; CDR3: CASSVGGPGTSVKNEQFF; DNA: TGTGCCAGCAGCGTAGGAGGTCCTGGGACTAGCGTCAAAAATGAGCAGTTCTTC
length: 14; D: NA; V: TRBV6-5; size: NA; J: TRBJ1-5; CDR3: CASSRGGDNQPQHF; DNA: TGTGCCAGCTCCAGGGGAGGGGACAATCAGCCCCAGCATTTT
length: 18; D: TRBD2; V: TRBV4-1; size: NA; J: TRBJ2-1; CDR3: CASSQTGLAGALNNEQFF; DNA: TGCGCCAGCAGCCAAACGGGACTAGCGGGGGCCCTTAACAATGAGCAGTTCTTC
length: 14; D: NA; V: TRBV5-1; size: NA; J: TRBJ1-2; CDR3: CASSLAIGADGYTF; DNA: TGCGCCAGCAGCTTGGCCATCGGGGCTGATGGCTACACCTTC
length: 14; D: NA; V: TRBV5-1; size: once; J: TRBJ1-1; CDR3: CASSSQGSNTEAFF; DNA: TGCGCCAGCAGCTCTCAGGGGTCGAACACTGAAGCTTTCTTT
length: 12; D: NA; V: TRBV28; size: NA; J: TRBJ1-6; CDR3: CASTRYNSPLHF; DNA: TGTGCCAGCACCAGATATAATTCACCCCTCCACTTT
length: 14; D: TRBD2; V: TRBV6-5; size: NA; J: TRBJ2-3; CDR3: CACSGRVATDTQYF; DNA: TGTGCCTGCAGCGGGAGAGTGGCCACAGATACGCAGTATTTT
length: 14; D: NA; V: TRBV11-2; size: few; J: TRBJ1-4; CDR3: CASSPPATNEKLFF; DNA: TGTGCCAGCAGCCCCCCCGCAACTAATGAAAAACTGTTTTTT
length: 15; D: NA; V: TRBV5-1; size: NA; J: TRBJ1-5; CDR3: CASSLGSNSNQPQHF; DNA: TGCGCCAGCAGCTTGGGCAGTAATAGCAATCAGCCCCAGCATTTT
length: 15; D: NA; V: TRBV28; size: NA; J: TRBJ1-5; CDR3: CASRGPRVGNQPQHF; DNA: TGTGCCAGCAGAGGACCAAGGGTTGGCAATCAGCCCCAGCATTTT
length: 15; D: NA; V: TRBV27; size: NA; J: TRBJ2-2; CDR3: CASSYSTGNTGELFF; DNA: TGTGCCAGCAGCTATTCTACAGGGAACACCGGGGAGCTGTTTTTT
length: 12; D: NA; V: TRBV30; size: NA; J: TRBJ1-1; CDR3: CAWKMKNTEAFF; DNA: TGTGCCTGGAAGATGAAGAACACTGAAGCTTTCTTT
length: 14; D: NA; V: TRBV6-5; size: NA; J: TRBJ1-3; CDR3: CASSPQGSGNTIYF; DNA: TGTGCCAGCAGTCCCCAGGGATCTGGAAACACCATATATTTT
length: 15; D: NA; V: TRBV19; size: NA; J: TRBJ2-7; CDR3: CASSISREGFYEQYF; DNA: TGTGCCAGTAGTATATCCAGAGAGGGCTTCTACGAGCAGTACTTC
length: 14; D: NA; V: TRBV27; size: NA; J: TRBJ2-5; CDR3: CASSGRGGQETQYF; DNA: TGTGCCAGCTCCGGAAGAGGAGGGCAAGAGACCCAGTACTTC
length: 16; D: NA; V: TRBV18; size: NA; J: TRBJ1-1; CDR3: CASSNNVDTRNTEAFF; DNA: TGTGCCAGCTCCAATAACGTTGACACCCGGAACACTGAAGCTTTCTTT
length: 13; D: NA; V: TRBV6-5; size: once; J: TRBJ2-7; CDR3: CASSYSSLDEQYF; DNA: TGTGCCAGCAGTTACTCGTCCCTCGACGAGCAGTACTTC
length: 17; D: TRBD2; V: TRBV7-8; size: NA; J: TRBJ2-1; CDR3: CASRLSRASSGTNEQFF; DNA: TGTGCCAGCAGACTTAGCAGAGCGTCTAGCGGAACCAATGAGCAGTTCTTC
length: 15; D: NA; V: TRBV19; size: NA; J: TRBJ2-1; CDR3: CASSISGSPHNEQFF; DNA: TGTGCCAGTAGTATATCTGGGAGCCCACACAATGAGCAGTTCTTC
length: 13; D: NA; V: TRBV7-2; size: NA; J: TRBJ2-7; CDR3: CASSLEDSYEQYF; DNA: TGTGCCAGCAGCTTAGAAGATTCCTACGAGCAGTACTTC
length: 14; D: NA; V: TRBV2; size: NA; J: TRBJ1-6; CDR3: CASSEEGVYSPLHF; DNA: TGTGCCAGCAGTGAAGAAGGGGTTTATTCACCCCTCCACTTT
length: 13; D: NA; V: TRBV10-3; size: NA; J: TRBJ2-5; CDR3: CAISVGREETQYF; DNA: TGTGCCATCAGTGTTGGCAGGGAGGAGACCCAGTACTTC
length: 15; D: NA; V: TRBV2; size: NA; J: TRBJ1-5; CDR3: CASSVYRELNQPQHF; DNA: TGTGCCAGCAGTGTATACCGGGAGCTCAATCAGCCCCAGCATTTT
length: 19; D: TRBD1; V: TRBV23-1; size: once; J: TRBJ2-5; CDR3: CASSQFGKPTGTETETQYF; DNA: TGCGCCAGCAGTCAATTTGGCAAGCCAACCGGGACAGAGACTGAGACCCAGTACTTC
length: 14; D: NA; V: TRBV5-1; size: NA; J: TRBJ2-7; CDR3: CASSFDRTYYEQYF; DNA: TGCGCCAGCAGCTTCGACAGGACCTACTACGAGCAGTACTTC
length: 14; D: NA; V: TRBV15; size: NA; J: TRBJ1-2; CDR3: CATSREGGSGGYTF; DNA: TGTGCCACCAGCAGAGAAGGGGGTAGCGGTGGCTACACCTTC
length: 14; D: NA; V: TRBV9; size: NA; J: TRBJ1-2; CDR3: CASSQSRDNYGYTF; DNA: TGTGCCAGCAGCCAAAGCAGGGACAACTATGGCTACACCTTC
length: 15; D: TRBD1; V: TRBV9; size: NA; J: TRBJ1-1; CDR3: CASSVDGQGYTEAFF; DNA: TGTGCCAGCAGCGTAGATGGACAGGGCTACACTGAAGCTTTCTTT
length: 16; D: NA; V: TRBV27; size: NA; J: TRBJ1-2; CDR3: CASSLSRGSEHYGYTF; DNA: TGTGCCAGCAGTTTATCCCGGGGGTCGGAGCACTATGGCTACACCTTC
length: 12; D: TRBD1; V: TRBV6-5; size: once; J: TRBJ1-1; CDR3: CASSRDRGKAFF; DNA: TGTGCCAGCAGCCGAGACAGGGGTAAAGCTTTCTTT
length: 14; D: NA; V: TRBV5-4; size: NA; J: TRBJ1-2; CDR3: CASRPRDGRYGYTF; DNA: TGTGCCAGCAGACCCAGGGACGGACGTTATGGCTACACCTTC
length: 13; D: NA; V: TRBV29-1; size: NA; J: TRBJ1-5; CDR3: CSVRQEVDQPQHF; DNA: TGCAGCGTGAGACAGGAGGTGGATCAGCCCCAGCATTTT
length: 12; D: NA; V: TRBV28; size: NA; J: TRBJ1-1; CDR3: CASRGGRAEAFF; DNA: TGTGCCAGCAGGGGCGGCAGGGCAGAAGCTTTCTTT
length: 14; D: NA; V: TRBV5-6; size: NA; J: TRBJ1-6; CDR3: CASSFTGEGSPLHF; DNA: TGTGCCAGCAGCTTCACGGGGGAGGGTTCACCCCTCCACTTT
length: 15; D: NA; V: TRBV6-5; size: NA; J: TRBJ2-1; CDR3: CASSFGAVIINEQFF; DNA: TGTGCCAGCAGCTTTGGGGCTGTAATTATTAATGAGCAGTTCTTC
length: 20; D: TRBD2; V: TRBV5-1; size: NA; J: TRBJ2-1; CDR3: CASSLVMPSGRAISYNEQFF; DNA: TGCGCCAGCAGCTTGGTTATGCCTAGCGGGAGGGCCATTTCCTACAATGAGCAGTTCTTC
length: 15; D: NA; V: TRBV7-8; size: once; J: TRBJ1-1; CDR3: CASSLVQGPYTEAFF; DNA: TGTGCCAGCAGCTTAGTGCAGGGGCCATACACTGAAGCTTTCTTT
length: 15; D: TRBD2; V: TRBV5-4; size: NA; J: TRBJ2-7; CDR3: CASGPGLASTYEQYF; DNA: TGTGCCAGCGGTCCGGGACTAGCGAGCACCTACGAGCAGTACTTC
length: 12; D: NA; V: TRBV7-9; size: few; J: TRBJ1-2; CDR3: CASSLEQRGYTF; DNA: TGTGCCAGCAGCTTAGAACAACGTGGCTACACCTTC
length: 15; D: NA; V: TRBV5-5; size: NA; J: TRBJ1-2; CDR3: CASSPAPRTAYGYTF; DNA: TGTGCCAGCAGCCCCGCCCCCCGAACCGCCTATGGCTACACCTTC
length: 14; D: TRBD2; V: TRBV5-1; size: NA; J: TRBJ2-7; CDR3: CASSLLAGDYEQYF; DNA: TGCGCCAGCAGCTTACTAGCGGGGGATTACGAGCAGTACTTC
length: 14; D: NA; V: TRBV7-7; size: NA; J: TRBJ1-4; CDR3: CASSLQGTNEKLFF; DNA: TGTGCCAGCAGCTTACAGGGAACTAATGAAAAACTGTTTTTT
length: 13; D: NA; V: TRBV7-9; size: NA; J: TRBJ1-2; CDR3: CASSFGGNYGYTF; DNA: TGTGCCAGCAGCTTTGGGGGGAACTATGGCTACACCTTC
length: 16; D: NA; V: TRBV11-2; size: NA; J: TRBJ2-7; CDR3: CASSLRGWPGAYEQYF; DNA: TGTGCCAGCAGCCTCCGGGGCTGGCCGGGGGCCTACGAGCAGTACTTC
length: 12; D: NA; V: TRBV28; size: NA; J: TRBJ1-2; CDR3: CASSLMRYGYTF; DNA: TGTGCCAGCAGTTTAATGCGCTATGGCTACACCTTC
length: 14; D: TRBD2; V: TRBV6-6; size: NA; J: TRBJ2-7; CDR3: CASTRLAESYEQYF; DNA: TGTGCCAGCACCCGACTAGCGGAATCCTACGAGCAGTACTTC
length: 14; D: TRBD1; V: TRBV6-1; size: once; J: TRBJ1-4; CDR3: CASRDRGVSEKLFF; DNA: TGTGCCAGCAGGGACAGGGGTGTAAGTGAAAAACTGTTTTTT
length: 14; D: TRBD1; V: TRBV5-1; size: NA; J: TRBJ1-2; CDR3: CASRYRGGVDGYTF; DNA: TGCGCCAGCAGGTACAGGGGAGGAGTCGATGGCTACACCTTC
length: 12; D: NA; V: TRBV6-5; size: NA; J: TRBJ1-2; CDR3: CASSYWPGGYTF; DNA: TGTGCCAGCAGTTATTGGCCGGGTGGCTACACCTTC
length: 13; D: NA; V: TRBV28; size: NA; J: TRBJ1-5; CDR3: CASSFPAGAIQHF; DNA: TGTGCCAGCAGTTTTCCCGCTGGGGCCATCCAGCATTTT
length: 14; D: NA; V: TRBV6-5; size: NA; J: TRBJ2-3; CDR3: CASSYRGTTDTQYF; DNA: TGTGCCAGCAGTTACCGGGGTACCACAGATACGCAGTATTTT
length: 13; D: NA; V: TRBV15; size: once; J: TRBJ2-1; CDR3: CATSRGPANEQFF; DNA: TGTGCCACCAGCAGAGGCCCAGCGAATGAGCAGTTCTTC
length: 14; D: NA; V: TRBV6-5; size: NA; J: TRBJ2-5; CDR3: CASSYHDRQETQYF; DNA: TGTGCCAGCAGTTACCACGACAGACAAGAGACCCAGTACTTC
length: 15; D: NA; V: TRBV21-1; size: NA; J: TRBJ1-2; CDR3: CASSKGDREYYGYTF; DNA: TGTGCCAGCAGCAAAGGGGACAGGGAGTACTATGGCTACACCTTC
length: 14; D: NA; V: TRBV19; size: once; J: TRBJ2-7; CDR3: CASSALSGSYEQYF; DNA: TGTGCCAGTAGTGCGCTTAGCGGCTCCTACGAGCAGTACTTC
length: 12; D: NA; V: TRBV30; size: NA; J: TRBJ2-3; CDR3: CAWSPAADTQYF; DNA: TGTGCCTGGAGTCCAGCGGCAGATACGCAGTATTTT
length: 14; D: NA; V: TRBV12-5; size: NA; J: TRBJ1-1; CDR3: CASGDRTKTREAFF; DNA: TGTGCTAGTGGTGATCGGACGAAAACCCGGGAAGCTTTCTTT